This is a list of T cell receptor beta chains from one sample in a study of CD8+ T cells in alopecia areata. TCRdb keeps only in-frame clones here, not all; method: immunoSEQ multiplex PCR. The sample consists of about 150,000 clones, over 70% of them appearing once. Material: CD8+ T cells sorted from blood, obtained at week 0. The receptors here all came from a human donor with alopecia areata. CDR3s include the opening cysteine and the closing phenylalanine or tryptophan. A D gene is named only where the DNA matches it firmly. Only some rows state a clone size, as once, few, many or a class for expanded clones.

cdr3_nt: TGCGCCAGCAGCCAAGATCTGGACGAGCAGTACTTC
cdr3_aa: CASSQDLDEQYF
v_call: TRBV4-1
clone_size: .
j_call: TRBJ2-7
d_call: .

cdr3_nt: TGTGCCAGCAGCCCGGGACAGGGTTCCTACAATGAGCAGTTCTTC
cdr3_aa: CASSPGQGSYNEQFF
v_call: TRBV7-2
clone_size: .
j_call: TRBJ2-1
d_call: TRBD1

cdr3_nt: TGTGCCTGGAGTGACACACTAGGGGCCGGGGACACTGAAGCTTTCTTT
cdr3_aa: CAWSDTLGAGDTEAFF
v_call: TRBV30
clone_size: .
j_call: TRBJ1-1
d_call: .

cdr3_nt: TGCGCCAGCAGCCTACTAGCGGGAGGACCCTACGAGCAGTACTTC
cdr3_aa: CASSLLAGGPYEQYF
v_call: TRBV4-1
clone_size: once
j_call: TRBJ2-7
d_call: TRBD2

cdr3_nt: TGTGCCAGCAGCTCGACTGAACCCTACGAGCAGTACTTC
cdr3_aa: CASSSTEPYEQYF
v_call: TRBV13
clone_size: .
j_call: TRBJ2-7
d_call: .

cdr3_nt: TGCGCCAGCAGCTTGGGGGTGAAAGAGACCCAGTACTTC
cdr3_aa: CASSLGVKETQYF
v_call: TRBV5-1
clone_size: .
j_call: TRBJ2-5
d_call: .

cdr3_nt: TGCGCCAGCAGCGGGGGACAGGGGGCTGCAGATACGCAGTATTTT
cdr3_aa: CASSGGQGAADTQYF
v_call: TRBV5-1
clone_size: .
j_call: TRBJ2-3
d_call: TRBD1

cdr3_nt: TGCAGCGTCGTGGACAGCTACGAGCAGTACTTC
cdr3_aa: CSVVDSYEQYF
v_call: TRBV29-1
clone_size: .
j_call: TRBJ2-7
d_call: .

cdr3_nt: TGCAGCGCCCAGGACGGGTACGAGCAGTACTTC
cdr3_aa: CSAQDGYEQYF
v_call: TRBV29-1
clone_size: .
j_call: TRBJ2-7
d_call: .

cdr3_nt: TGTGCCAGCAGTTTCCAGGATGGCACTGAAGCTTTCTTT
cdr3_aa: CASSFQDGTEAFF
v_call: TRBV27
clone_size: once
j_call: TRBJ1-1
d_call: .

cdr3_nt: TGTGCCAGCAGTTTCACAAGCTACGAGCAGTACTTC
cdr3_aa: CASSFTSYEQYF
v_call: TRBV28
clone_size: .
j_call: TRBJ2-7
d_call: .

cdr3_nt: TGTGCCAGCAGTGTGTATCCTACCGAGCCTGAGGATACGCAGTATTTT
cdr3_aa: CASSVYPTEPEDTQYF
v_call: TRBV2
clone_size: .
j_call: TRBJ2-3
d_call: .

cdr3_nt: TGTGCCAGCGTGCCCTCGAGCTCCTACGAGCAGTACTTC
cdr3_aa: CASVPSSSYEQYF
v_call: TRBV2
clone_size: .
j_call: TRBJ2-7
d_call: .

cdr3_nt: TGCAGCGTTGAACTAGCGGGGAGTAATGAGCAGTTCTTC
cdr3_aa: CSVELAGSNEQFF
v_call: TRBV29-1
clone_size: .
j_call: TRBJ2-1
d_call: TRBD2

cdr3_nt: TGTGCCAGCGGGACCGGGACAGACTACAATGAGCAGTTCTTC
cdr3_aa: CASGTGTDYNEQFF
v_call: TRBV9
clone_size: .
j_call: TRBJ2-1
d_call: TRBD1

cdr3_nt: TGTGCCAGTAGTATAGGGAGCGGGGAAGTTGAGCAGTTCTTC
cdr3_aa: CASSIGSGEVEQFF
v_call: TRBV19
clone_size: .
j_call: TRBJ2-1
d_call: TRBD2

cdr3_nt: TGCGCCAGCAGCTTGGGAACAGGGTACGAGCAGTACTTC
cdr3_aa: CASSLGTGYEQYF
v_call: TRBV5-1
clone_size: .
j_call: TRBJ2-7
d_call: .

cdr3_nt: TGTGCCAGCAGCTTCAGGGTCCCCACAGATACGCAGTATTTT
cdr3_aa: CASSFRVPTDTQYF
v_call: TRBV7-9
clone_size: .
j_call: TRBJ2-3
d_call: .

cdr3_nt: TGCAGCGTTGAAGATCTGCTGAGCTCCTACAATGAGCAGTTCTTC
cdr3_aa: CSVEDLLSSYNEQFF
v_call: TRBV29-1
clone_size: few
j_call: TRBJ2-1
d_call: .

cdr3_nt: TGTGCCAGCAGTTCAACAGGACCCGGGACTGAAGCTTTCTTT
cdr3_aa: CASSSTGPGTEAFF
v_call: TRBV6-5
clone_size: .
j_call: TRBJ1-1
d_call: .

cdr3_nt: TGTGCCAGCAGTTACTCCGTGGGCTCTGAAGCTTTCTTT
cdr3_aa: CASSYSVGSEAFF
v_call: TRBV6-5
clone_size: .
j_call: TRBJ1-1
d_call: .

cdr3_nt: TGTGCCAGCAGCGACCCGTACTCCTACGAGCAGTACTTC
cdr3_aa: CASSDPYSYEQYF
v_call: TRBV11-2
clone_size: .
j_call: TRBJ2-7
d_call: .

cdr3_nt: TGTGCCAGCAGCCTCGGGCTAGCGGGGGCTCAAGAGACCCAGTACTTC
cdr3_aa: CASSLGLAGAQETQYF
v_call: TRBV13
clone_size: .
j_call: TRBJ2-5
d_call: TRBD2

cdr3_nt: TGTGCCAGCAGTTTATCCGGGGTCCGGAACTACGAGCAGTACTTC
cdr3_aa: CASSLSGVRNYEQYF
v_call: TRBV27
clone_size: .
j_call: TRBJ2-7
d_call: .

cdr3_nt: TGTGCCAGCAGGGGGGGTACCCACACTGAAGCTTTCTTT
cdr3_aa: CASRGGTHTEAFF
v_call: TRBV27
clone_size: .
j_call: TRBJ1-1
d_call: .

cdr3_nt: TGTGCCAGCAGCCTCAAGACAGGGAAAGGCCACGAGCAGTACTTC
cdr3_aa: CASSLKTGKGHEQYF
v_call: TRBV5-4
clone_size: .
j_call: TRBJ2-7
d_call: TRBD1

cdr3_nt: TGTGCCACCAGCAGAGCTGGGACGGCTACCTACGAGCAGTACTTC
cdr3_aa: CATSRAGTATYEQYF
v_call: TRBV15
clone_size: .
j_call: TRBJ2-7
d_call: .

cdr3_nt: TGCGCCAGCAGTTCCCCCGGGACTAGCGTTGACGAGCAGTACTTC
cdr3_aa: CASSSPGTSVDEQYF
v_call: TRBV10-2
clone_size: .
j_call: TRBJ2-7
d_call: TRBD2

cdr3_nt: TGTGCCAGCAGCTTAGGCATAAACGAGCAGTACTTC
cdr3_aa: CASSLGINEQYF
v_call: TRBV7-9
clone_size: .
j_call: TRBJ2-7
d_call: .

cdr3_nt: TGTGCCAGCTCCCTGCGGGAGGCCGAGAATGAGCAGTTCTTC
cdr3_aa: CASSLREAENEQFF
v_call: TRBV27
clone_size: .
j_call: TRBJ2-1
d_call: TRBD2

cdr3_nt: TGCGCCAGCAGCCTAACTGGGACAGGCAATAACTACGAGCAGTACTTC
cdr3_aa: CASSLTGTGNNYEQYF
v_call: TRBV4-1
clone_size: .
j_call: TRBJ2-7
d_call: TRBD1

cdr3_nt: TGTGCCAGCTCACCCTCCGGGACTAGCGGGAACGAGCAGTACTTC
cdr3_aa: CASSPSGTSGNEQYF
v_call: TRBV18
clone_size: .
j_call: TRBJ2-7
d_call: TRBD2

cdr3_nt: TGCAGCGTTGAACAGGGAATGAACACTGAAGCTTTCTTT
cdr3_aa: CSVEQGMNTEAFF
v_call: TRBV29-1
clone_size: .
j_call: TRBJ1-1
d_call: .

cdr3_nt: TGCAGCGTTGAATCCAGGGGTAGCTCCTACGAGCAGTACTTC
cdr3_aa: CSVESRGSSYEQYF
v_call: TRBV29-1
clone_size: .
j_call: TRBJ2-7
d_call: .

cdr3_nt: TGTGCCAGTAGTATAGTTGAGGGTCCGGTGACCCAGTACTTC
cdr3_aa: CASSIVEGPVTQYF
v_call: TRBV19
clone_size: .
j_call: TRBJ2-5
d_call: .

cdr3_nt: TGCGCCAGCAGCTTGGAGGCAGGCTTCCAAGAGACCCAGTACTTC
cdr3_aa: CASSLEAGFQETQYF
v_call: TRBV5-1
clone_size: .
j_call: TRBJ2-5
d_call: .

cdr3_nt: TGTGCCAGCAGTTTGGCTGGGACTAGGAAGGAGCAGTACTTC
cdr3_aa: CASSLAGTRKEQYF
v_call: TRBV27
clone_size: .
j_call: TRBJ2-7
d_call: TRBD2

cdr3_nt: TGTGCCAGCAGCGTTGGCGGCGGGAGGGAGACCGGGGAGCTGTTTTTT
cdr3_aa: CASSVGGGRETGELFF
v_call: TRBV5-6
clone_size: .
j_call: TRBJ2-2
d_call: TRBD2

cdr3_nt: TGTGCCAGCAGCGAACTAGCCTGGACCAACTCTGGAAACACCATATATTTT
cdr3_aa: CASSELAWTNSGNTIYF
v_call: TRBV5-6
clone_size: .
j_call: TRBJ1-3
d_call: .

cdr3_nt: TGTGCCAGCTGGGACAACTCCTACGAGCAGTACTTC
cdr3_aa: CASWDNSYEQYF
v_call: TRBV25-1
clone_size: .
j_call: TRBJ2-7
d_call: .

cdr3_nt: TGTGCCAGCAGCTTAGGACAGTCGAAGTACGAGCAGTACTTC
cdr3_aa: CASSLGQSKYEQYF
v_call: TRBV7-9
clone_size: .
j_call: TRBJ2-7
d_call: .

cdr3_nt: TGTGCCAGCAGGGATAGGCAGGGGCGCCACAATGAGCAGTTCTTC
cdr3_aa: CASRDRQGRHNEQFF
v_call: TRBV7-9
clone_size: .
j_call: TRBJ2-1
d_call: .

cdr3_nt: TGCGCCAGCAGCCACGAACTAGCGGGGTTCACAGATACGCAGTATTTT
cdr3_aa: CASSHELAGFTDTQYF
v_call: TRBV5-1
clone_size: once
j_call: TRBJ2-3
d_call: TRBD2

cdr3_nt: TGTGCCAGCAGTTTAGGTCCACTCACAGATACGCAGTATTTT
cdr3_aa: CASSLGPLTDTQYF
v_call: TRBV27
clone_size: .
j_call: TRBJ2-3
d_call: .

cdr3_nt: TGTGCCAGCAGCGGAGGCGGGACTAGCGAGTACAATGAGCAGTTCTTC
cdr3_aa: CASSGGGTSEYNEQFF
v_call: TRBV7-3
clone_size: .
j_call: TRBJ2-1
d_call: TRBD2

cdr3_nt: TGTGCCAGCAGCTTAGAACTGGACAGCTCCTACGAGCAGTACTTC
cdr3_aa: CASSLELDSSYEQYF
v_call: TRBV7-9
clone_size: .
j_call: TRBJ2-7
d_call: .

cdr3_nt: TGTGCCAGCAGTTACTCAACAGGGGTTTTAGAGACCCAGTACTTC
cdr3_aa: CASSYSTGVLETQYF
v_call: TRBV6-5
clone_size: .
j_call: TRBJ2-5
d_call: TRBD1

cdr3_nt: TGTGCCAGCAGCTTGAGTGGTGAGCAGTTCTTC
cdr3_aa: CASSLSGEQFF
v_call: TRBV5-4
clone_size: .
j_call: TRBJ2-1
d_call: .

cdr3_nt: TGTGCCAGCAGACCCAGGGCGGAGGGGCCTTACGAGCAGTACTTC
cdr3_aa: CASRPRAEGPYEQYF
v_call: TRBV7-8
clone_size: .
j_call: TRBJ2-7
d_call: .

cdr3_nt: TGTGCCAGCAGCTTTCCCCGGGACAGGGAAGGGGATCAGCCCCAGCATTTT
cdr3_aa: CASSFPRDREGDQPQHF
v_call: TRBV6-7
clone_size: .
j_call: TRBJ1-5
d_call: TRBD1